Following are 15 T cell receptor beta chains from one sample sequenced in a study of blood T cell repertoires in COVID-19. Data came from immunoSEQ multiplex PCR; TCRdb stores just in-frame clones and leaves some out. This table holds roughly 160,000 clones, roughly 89% found once. Sequencing used peripheral blood. Every receptor here comes from an older woman who had recovered from COVID-19.

This chain uses TRBV18 with TRBJ1-5; no firm D call. Germline CDR1 KGHSH, CDR2 LQKENI. Trimming removed 3 bases at V and 5 bases at J, with 8 bases between. The CDR3 covers 13 residues. The CDR3 loop is CASSPGQDQPQHF. DNA for the CDR3: TGTGCCAGCTCACCCGGTCAAGATCAGCCCCAGCATTTT.

The chain has TRBV5-8 and TRBJ1-2, with D perhaps matching TRBD1 (6 bases). In germline, CDR1 is SGHTS, CDR2 YDEGEE. This CDR3 has 14 amino acids. The V gene lost 4 bases and the J gene lost 8 bases, with 18 bases spanning the gap. The CDR3 DNA reads TGTGCCAGCAGCGCGCCGTACAGGGATAACGGCTACACCTTC. This gives the protein CASSAPYRDNGYTF.

CDR3 sequence reads: CASSAQGQPFPPYIQYF. The CDR3 nucleotides read TGTGCCAGCAGCGCCCAAGGACAGCCCTTCCCCCCTTACATTCAGTACTTC. The V gene is TRBV9, the J gene TRBJ2-4; TRBD1 is a possible D gene (6 bases). CDR1 is SGDLS, CDR2 YYNGEE, per germline. The CDR3 is made up of 17 amino acids. The V end was cut by 3 bases, the J end by 8 bases, with 24 bases between.

CDR3 coding DNA: TGCGCCAGCAGCCCACGACAGGTGAGCTCCTATAATTCACCCCTCCACTTT. Its protein is CASSPRQVSSYNSPLHF. The genes are TRBV4-1 and TRBJ1-6, with D tentatively TRBD1 (6 bases). Germline-derived CDR1 and CDR2 are MGHRA and YSYEKL. Trimming took off 4 bases at V and 0 bases at J, with 13 bases between the two ends. The CDR3 runs to 17 residues.

The chain uses TRBV9 and TRBJ1-1; D unclear. Germline CDR1 reads SGDLS; CDR2 reads YYNGEE. Trimming took off 4 bases at V and 3 bases at J, with 19 bases between the two ends. CDR3 length: 16 residues. CDR3: CASSTDWASTYTEAFF. As DNA, the CDR3 is TGTGCCAGCAGCACCGATTGGGCCTCGACGTACACTGAAGCTTTCTTT.

The chain joins TRBV7-9 to TRBJ2-1, with D maybe TRBD2 (6 bases). The CDR3 loop spans 15 amino acids. Trimming cost V 0 bases and J 7 bases, with 13 bases left between them. The germline CDR1 and CDR2 sequences are SEHNR and FQNEAQ (reference sequence). As DNA, the CDR3 is TGTGCCAGCAGCTTAGCGTGGCGGGGCCAAAATGAGCAGTTCTTC. Its translation: CASSLAWRGQNEQFF.

This clone was seen only a few times. The chain carries TRBV2 and TRBJ2-1; 9 positions agree with TRBD1. Unmatched junction bases numbered 24, after V lost 7 bases and J lost 5 bases. This CDR3 comprises 20 residues. Germline V CDR1 and CDR2: SNHLY, FYNNEI. Here the CDR3 DNA reads TGTGCCAGCACTCGCCGGACAGGGGCGATTTGGGGAGGCCCGAACAATGAGCAGTTCTTC. It is translated as CASTRRTGAIWGGPNNEQFF. The variable domain in full, with the rest retrieved from reference TRBV2 and TRBJ2-1, is EPEVTQTPSHQVTQMGQEVILRCVPISNHLYFYWYRQILGQKVEFLVSFYNNEISEKSEIFDDQFSVERPDGSNFTLKIRSTKLEDSAMYFCASTRRTGAIWGGPNNEQFFGPGTRLTVL.

The chain has TRBV2 and TRBJ1-6; D is perhaps TRBD1 (6 bases). Germline CDR1 SNHLY, CDR2 FYNNEI. CDR3 length: 15 residues. V was cut by 5 bases and J by 2 bases, with 10 bases left in between. Here the CDR3 reads CASSTQGTYNSPLHF. CDR3 sequence (DNA): TGTGCCAGCAGTACACAGGGAACCTATAATTCACCCCTCCACTTT.

J is TRBJ1-1 and V is TRBV4-2; weak D call: TRBD1 (5 bases). The length of the CDR3 is 14 residues. The germline V and J ends were trimmed by 3 bases and 0 bases, with 8 bases remaining between them. Germline assignment: CDR1 LGHNA and CDR2 YNFKEQ. The CDR3 loop is CASSHEGVNTEAFF. Written as DNA, the CDR3 is TGTGCCAGCAGCCACGAAGGGGTGAACACTGAAGCTTTCTTT.

The rearrangement joins TRBV5-1 to TRBJ2-7, with 10 positions matching TRBD1. In germline, CDR1 is SGHRS, CDR2 YFSETQ. V was pared by 4 bases and J by 5 bases, with 9 bases of the junction left unmatched. There are 15 residues in the CDR3. CDR3 protein: CASSPRDRGEDEQYF. In nucleotides, the CDR3 is TGCGCCAGCAGCCCGAGGGACAGGGGAGAGGACGAGCAGTACTTC.

This clone was detected only once. V and J are TRBV25-1 and TRBJ2-3; 13 nucleotides agree with TRBD2. Per germline, CDR1 MGHDK and CDR2 SYGVNS. V shed 5 bases, J shed 0 bases, and the junction held 2 bases outside the gene matches. This CDR3 is 16 amino acids long. The CDR3 bases are TGTGCCAGCAGTAAGGGACTAGCGGGGAGCACAGATACGCAGTATTTT. It codes for CASSKGLAGSTDTQYF. Full variable domain (rest looked up from reference TRBV25-1 and TRBJ2-3): EADIYQTPRYLVIGTGKKITLECSQTMGHDKMYWYQQDPGMELHLIHYSYGVNSTEKGDLSSESTVSRIRTEHFPLTLESARPSHTSQYLCASSKGLAGSTDTQYFGPGTRLTVL.

A few counts support this clone. V and J are TRBV7-9 and TRBJ2-1; 7 bases match TRBD1. CDR1 is SEHNR and CDR2 is FQNEAQ in the germline V gene (reference sequence). The CDR3 totals 18 residues. Trimming took 5 bases from V and 3 from J; bases not matched to a gene: 16. In DNA, the CDR3 is TGTGCCAGCAGCCAACGTCGCCGGGACAGATTTTTCTACAATGAGCAGTTCTTC. Translating gives CASSQRRRDRFFYNEQFF. Supplemented by reference TRBV7-9 and TRBJ2-1, the full variable domain reads DTGVSQNPRHKITKRGQNVTFRCDPISEHNRLYWYRQTLGQGPEFLTYFQNEAQLEKSRLLSDRFSAERPKGSFSTLEIQRTEQGDSAMYLCASSQRRRDRFFYNEQFFGPGTRLTVL.

This chain joins TRBV7-2 and TRBJ1-6, with 8 bases that match TRBD1. CDR1 SGHTA and CDR2 FQGNSA come from the germline V gene. The CDR3 is 14 amino acids. V lost 3 bases and J lost 13; bases outside the gene matches: 8. CDR3 sequence reads: CASSFRQGSPPLHF. CDR3 DNA sequence: TGTGCCAGCAGCTTTAGACAGGGGTCACCCCCCCTCCACTTT.

The chain carries TRBV7-8 and TRBJ2-7; no firm D call. The CDR3 runs 17 residues. CDR1 and CDR2 from the germline V gene are SGHVS and FQNEAQ. The ends were cut back, 5 bases at V and 3 bases at J, with 23 bases in the middle. This chain's CDR3 is CASSLSRGAENIYEQYF. Written as DNA, the CDR3 is TGTGCCAGCAGCCTCTCGAGAGGCGCAGAGAATATCTACGAGCAGTACTTC.

This chain uses TRBV6-4 with TRBJ2-1; 8 bases fit TRBD1. The CDR3 extends over 14 amino acids. The J segment lost 9 bases and the V segment lost 6 bases, leaving 10 bases of the junction unmatched. Germline lookup yields CDR1 MRHNA and CDR2 SNTAGT. The CDR3 loop reads CASRGQVGIGEQFF. The CDR3 nucleotides read TGTGCCAGCAGGGGACAGGTTGGGATCGGTGAGCAGTTCTTC.